The T cell receptor (beta chain) under discussion was sequenced for a study of T cell responses to AZD1222 COVID-19 vaccine. Overall study results and limits: Close to half of spike-specific TCRs reportedly recognize unmutated variant regions. There were mostly white British donors and more females than males, and clonal diversity was possibly underestimated.

Regarding this clone: Antigen unknown.

Measured with immunoSEQ multiplex PCR; TCRdb has only the in-frame clones, and not every one. The repertoire includes 80,000 to 95,000 clones, around nine tenths of them detected once, and less than 9% sits in the top ten. Trimming stripped 2 bases from V and 0 bases from J, with 8 bases between. Germline V gives CDR1 MNHEY, CDR2 SVGEGT. The CDR3 is made up of 14 amino acids. The chain has TRBV6-2 or TRBV6-3 and TRBJ2-7; weak D call: TRBD2 (5 bases). Specimen: peripheral blood, collected 28 days after the second AZD1222 dose. The clonotype comes from an adult who received the AZD1222 COVID-19 vaccine. In DNA, the CDR3 is TGTGCCAGCAGTTACCTTAGCGACTCCTACGAGCAGTACTTC. Protein: CASSYLSDSYEQYF.